One sample yielded the 16 T cell receptor beta chains listed below, sequenced in a study of human T cells and chemical hapten exposure. Sample time point: healthy volunteer bleed at 6 weeks. Whole blood, unfractionated, served as the material for total RNA extraction. MiXCR, run by TCRdb on the RACE reads, gives a single entry per CDR3 protein. The sample lists 65,000 to 95,000 distinct CDR3 sequences; 7% to 9.5% were seen once. The sample consisted of whole blood. The receptors were sampled from a female donor in good health. Some clones in this sample may be carry-over from other donors' samples.

V is TRBV28 and J is TRBJ2-7; TRBD1 agrees at 9 bases. CDR1 is MDHEN and CDR2 is SYDVKM in the germline V gene. This CDR3 contains 14 residues. With 2 bases clipped from V and 5 bases from J, the junction kept 4 bases outside the gene matches. CDR3 in DNA: TGTGCCAGCAGTTTAAACAGGGGGCCCGACGAGCAGTACTTC. The encoded protein is CASSLNRGPDEQYF.

This clonotype has only a few counts. This chain connects TRBV3-1 to TRBJ2-1; 7 bases are shared with TRBD2. This CDR3 is 15 amino acids long. Germline V gives CDR1 LGHDT, CDR2 YNNKEL (reference sequence). V was pared by 3 bases and J by 7 bases, with 9 bases of the junction left unmatched. The CDR3 nucleotides are TGTGCCAGCAGCCACCCCTCGGGGGGATTTAATGAGCAGTTCTTC. The encoded protein is CASSHPSGGFNEQFF.

This clonotype has a count of ten or more. The J gene is TRBJ2-7, the V gene TRBV29-1; 9 bases are shared with TRBD2. The V gene's germline CDR1 is SQVTM and CDR2 ANQGSEA. This CDR3 contains 15 residues. The V gene end was trimmed by 4 bases and the J gene end by 2 bases; junction bases not matched to a gene: 9. The chain's CDR3 is CSVGISGGSTYEQYF. The CDR3 nucleotides are TGCAGCGTTGGAATTAGCGGGGGCTCAACCTACGAGCAGTACTTC.

The chain is built from TRBV30 and TRBJ1-2, with TRBD1 identical over 8 bases. The CDR3 covers 14 residues. From germline, CDR1 is GTSNPN and CDR2 SVGIG (reference sequence). J gave up 7 bases and V 2 bases, and 9 bases lay outside the gene matches. CDR3 sequence reads: CAWSLRTGYRGYTF. For the CDR3, the DNA is TGTGCCTGGAGTCTCCGGACAGGGTATCGTGGCTACACCTTC.

The J gene is TRBJ1-3, the V gene TRBV4-1; no firm D call. With 2 bases removed from V and 0 bases from J, the gap between germline ends came to 8 bases. This CDR3 has 15 amino acids. Germline CDR1 reads MGHRA; CDR2 reads YSYEKL. The CDR3, as DNA: TGCGCCAGCAGCCAACACAAAGACTCTGGAAACACCATATATTTT. This sequence encodes CASSQHKDSGNTIYF.

Many counts were recorded for this clonotype. The chain employs TRBV6-2 or TRBV6-3 and TRBJ1-1; no clear D gene. CDR3 length: 14 amino acids. Germline CDR1 is MNHEY and CDR2 is SVGEGT. V lost 0 bases and J lost 4, with 9 bases in between. The CDR3 spells CASSYSYSSTEAFF. The CDR3 DNA follows: TGTGCCAGCAGTTACTCATACTCGAGCACTGAAGCTTTCTTT.

In the case of this clonotype: This clone may be a read error of a much larger clone one base away. The rearrangement links TRBV20-1 to TRBJ2-3; TRBD2 agrees at 10 bases. With V trimmed by 2 bases and J by 4 bases, 9 bases remained unmatched. Germline V gene lookup returns CDR1 DFQATT and CDR2 SNEGSKA (reference sequence). This CDR3 region has 16 residues. DNA for the CDR3: TGCAGTGCTAGAAGACCTAGCGGGGGAGGTTCAGATACGCAGTATTTT. This codes for CSARRPSGGGSDTQYF.

This clonotype was seen repeatedly, ten times or more. The chain joins TRBV21-1 to TRBJ2-7; TRBD1 is the table's D call, not checked against the DNA. TRBV21-1 is a documented pseudogene. The CDR3 covers 17 residues. In nucleotides, the CDR3 is TGTGCCAGGAGAAAACTTTACCCGGGACAGGGGGCATACGAGCAGTACTTC. This encodes CARRKLYPGQGAYEQYF.

At least ten counts were recorded for this clonotype. CDR3 in DNA: TGCAGCGTAGGACTAGCCGAGGGGTTCTTC. It specifies CSVGLAEGFF. The chain carries TRBV29-1 and TRBJ2-1, with 8 bases matching TRBD2. CDR3 length: 10 residues. The germline gives CDR1 SQVTM, CDR2 ANQGSEA. Unmatched junction bases numbered 7, after V lost 6 bases and J lost 15 bases.

This clonotype was counted ten times or more. The rearrangement joins TRBV20-1 to TRBJ2-1; 7 bases fit TRBD2. The CDR3 is 15 amino acids. Losses at the gene ends were 6 bases for V and 5 bases for J; bases not matched to a gene: 13. Germline V gene data show CDR1 as DFQATT and CDR2 as SNEGSKA (reference sequence). CDR3 residues: CSAGEGWTWNNEQFF. In DNA form, the CDR3 reads TGCAGTGCAGGGGAGGGTTGGACATGGAACAATGAGCAGTTCTTC.

This clonotype was seen repeatedly, ten times or more. CDR3 bases: TGCAGCGTTGCAGGGCTGTCACTTAACACTGAAGCTTTCTTT. Its protein product is CSVAGLSLNTEAFF. This chain joins TRBV29-1 and TRBJ1-1; D possibly corresponds to TRBD1 (5 bases). The length of the CDR3 is 14 residues. Germline assignment: CDR1 SQVTM and CDR2 ANQGSEA. V dropped 4 bases and J dropped 2 bases, with 14 bases sitting between them. The variable domain in full, completed from reference TRBV29-1 and TRBJ1-1, reads SAVISQKPSRDICQRGTSLTIQCQVDSQVTMMFWYRQQPGQSLTLIATANQGSEATYESGFVIDKFPISRPNLTFSTLTVSNMSPEDSSIYLCSVAGLSLNTEAFFGQGTRLTVV.

This clonotype appeared a few times. V gene TRBV10-3 combines with J gene TRBJ2-3; TRBD2 agrees at 8 bases. The V and J ends lost 4 bases and 7 bases, in that order; junction bases with no gene match: 13. Germline CDR1 ENHRY, CDR2 SYGVKD. The CDR3 is 16 amino acids. CDR3 in DNA: TGTGCCATCAGTGGAACAGGCGGGACTAGTTTTTATACGCAGTATTTT. Translation: CAISGTGGTSFYTQYF.

The V and J genes are TRBV5-1 and TRBJ2-1; D may be TRBD1 (6 bases). V was clipped by 3 bases and J by 4 bases, with 14 bases between them. This CDR3 spans 15 amino acids. Germline CDR1 SGHRS, CDR2 YFSETQ. In DNA, the CDR3 is TGCGCCAGCAGCTACACACCGGACAGATACAATGAGCAGTTCTTC. Amino acid sequence: CASSYTPDRYNEQFF.

This clonotype was recorded at least ten times. V and J are TRBV9 and TRBJ2-1, with 8 positions matching TRBD1. Trimming at V came to 2 bases and at J to 5 bases, leaving 6 bases not matched to a gene. This CDR3 is built from 15 residues. Germline V gene lookup returns CDR1 SGDLS and CDR2 YYNGEE. CDR3 bases: TGTGCCAGCAGCGTGTCGGACAGGGCGAACAATGAGCAGTTCTTC. The encoded protein is CASSVSDRANNEQFF.

This clonotype occurred a few times. This rearrangement joins TRBV5-1 to TRBJ1-1, with D unresolved. Trimming cost V 0 bases and J 0 bases, with 3 bases left between them. Germline CDR1 reads SGHRS; CDR2 reads YFSETQ. CDR3 size: 13 residues. CDR3 protein: CASSLGMNTEAFF. CDR3 nucleotide sequence: TGCGCCAGCAGCTTGGGGATGAACACTGAAGCTTTCTTT.

In its sample, this clonotype was seen a few times. The chain recombines TRBV10-3 with TRBJ1-1, with TRBD1 matching over 7 bases. The length of the CDR3 is 14 residues. Germline V CDR1 and CDR2: ENHRY, SYGVKD. Germline trimming cut 8 bases from V and 0 bases from J; bases unmatched to any gene: 6. The CDR3 region has the DNA TGTGCCATCGGTCGACAGGGACTGAACACTGAAGCTTTCTTT. Its protein product is CAIGRQGLNTEAFF.